Shown below are 18 T cell receptor beta chains from a single sample sequenced in a study of cytomegalovirus exposure and HLA in healthy donors. Primers included in the PCR were 60 Vbeta and 13 Jbeta primers. Some clones are missing from TCRdb's copy, which holds only in-frame ones; the method was immunoSEQ multiplex PCR. This table holds under 200,000 clones, around 84% found once. Sequenced: PBMCs. The receptors originated from a male donor in good health and CMV-seropositive.

This clone was recorded once. The chain is built from TRBV6-6 and TRBJ1-6, with D unclear. Germline CDR1 is MNHNY and CDR2 is SVGAGI (reference sequence). V lost 8 bases and J 10 bases, leaving 12 bases between the germline ends. This CDR3 is built from 12 residues. The CDR3 reads CASRTFDSPLHF. The CDR3 DNA follows: TGTGCCAGCCGGACTTTCGACTCACCCCTCCACTTT.

The chain couples TRBV19 to TRBJ2-1, with 8 bases aligning to TRBD2. Unmatched junction bases numbered 0, after V lost 6 bases and J lost 5 bases. This CDR3 comprises 12 residues. Germline loops: CDR1 LNHDA, CDR2 SQIVND (reference sequence). CDR3 sequence: CASSGRDNEQFF. The DNA for the CDR3 is TGTGCCAGTAGCGGGAGGGACAATGAGCAGTTCTTC.

This rearrangement joins TRBV9 to TRBJ2-3; TRBD2 aligns across 16 bases. From germline, CDR1 is SGDLS and CDR2 YYNGEE. The CDR3 runs 19 residues. The ends lost 3 bases at V and 0 bases at J; junction bases unmatched: 7. The chain's CDR3 is CASSDSGTSGRVSTDTQYF. The CDR3 region has the DNA TGTGCCAGCAGCGATTCTGGGACTAGCGGGAGGGTTAGCACAGATACGCAGTATTTT. The whole variable domain, remainder taken from reference TRBV9 and TRBJ2-3, is DSGVTQTPKHLITATGQRVTLRCSPRSGDLSVYWYQQSLDQGLQFLIQYYNGEERAKGNILERFSAQQFPDLHSELNLSSLELGDSALYFCASSDSGTSGRVSTDTQYFGPGTRLTVL.

CDR3 nucleotide sequence: TGTGCCACCGGACAGGAGCCCTACAATGAGCAGTTCTTC. As protein: CATGQEPYNEQFF. The chain joins TRBV21-1 to TRBJ2-1; the table gives TRBD1 as D, unverified against the DNA. TRBV21-1 is a pseudogene segment. The CDR3 totals 13 residues.

This chain connects TRBV7-2 to TRBJ1-1; D is unresolved. The length of the CDR3 is 12 residues. Between the trimmed V and J ends, which lost 1 base and 6 bases, there was a span of 6 bases. Germline CDR1 reads SGHTA; CDR2 reads FQGNSA. CDR3 protein: CASSLDQAEAFF. As DNA, the CDR3 is TGTGCCAGCAGCTTAGATCAGGCTGAAGCTTTCTTT.

This clone was seen more than once but under ten times. The chain is built from TRBV28 and TRBJ1-5; tentatively, D is TRBD1 (6 bases). There are 14 residues in the CDR3. CDR1 and CDR2 (germline): MDHEN, SYDVKM. V was cut by 6 bases and J by 3 bases, with 12 bases left in between. CDR3 in DNA: TGTGCCAGCAGCCGTGGACAGTTCAATCAGCCCCAGCATTTT. This sequence encodes CASSRGQFNQPQHF.

The V gene is TRBV2, the J gene TRBJ2-2; possibly TRBD1 for D (6 bases). The CDR3 has 13 residues. Germline V gene lookup returns CDR1 SNHLY and CDR2 FYNNEI. V was cut by 5 bases and J by 6 bases, with 10 bases left in between. The CDR3 DNA reads TGTGCCAGCAGTTATAGGGGGTCCGGGGAGCTGTTTTTT. This gives the protein CASSYRGSGELFF.

This clone was observed a few times. The rearrangement uses TRBV6-6 and TRBJ1-1; maybe TRBD1 (6 bases). Germline V gene lookup returns CDR1 MNHNY and CDR2 SVGAGI (reference sequence). The CDR3 covers 15 residues. Trimming left V 7 bases short and J 4 bases short, with 19 bases between. The CDR3 spells CASINSGRGGTEAFF. The CDR3 coding sequence is TGTGCCAGCATCAACTCAGGGAGGGGGGGCACTGAAGCTTTCTTT.

The chain is built from TRBV5-1 and TRBJ2-5, with D possibly TRBD2 on 6 matching bases. The CDR3 runs to 17 residues. Looked up from germline, CDR1 is SGHRS and CDR2 is YFSETQ. V was cut by 3 bases and J by 2 bases, with 20 bases left in between. CDR3 coding DNA: TGCGCCAGCAGCTCTACTCCGGTGGGAGGCCATCAAGAGACCCAGTACTTC. It encodes CASSSTPVGGHQETQYF. The entire variable domain, with the rest obtained from reference TRBV5-1 and TRBJ2-5, is as follows: KAGVTQTPRYLIKTRGQQVTLSCSPISGHRSVSWYQQTPGQGLQFLFEYFSETQRNKGNFPGRFSGRQFSNSRSEMNVSTLELGDSALYLCASSSTPVGGHQETQYFGPGTRLLVL.

The chain uses TRBV6-1 and TRBJ2-2; unclear D gene. The V and J ends lost 6 bases and 0 bases respectively, with 8 bases between them. The germline V gene encodes CDR1 MNHNS and CDR2 SASEGT. The CDR3 consists of 14 residues. The CDR3 DNA sequence: TGTGCCAGCAGACAGAGCCCGAACACCGGGGAGCTGTTTTTT. Protein: CASRQSPNTGELFF.

The genes are TRBV12-5 and TRBJ2-2, with no clear D. This CDR3 contains 12 residues. Trimming stripped 2 bases from V and 7 bases from J, with 5 bases between. CDR1 is LGHNT and CDR2 is FRNRAP in the germline V gene. Here the CDR3 reads CASGLFGGELFF. In nucleotides, the CDR3 is TGTGCTAGTGGTTTGTTCGGCGGGGAGCTGTTTTTT.

For the CDR3, the DNA is TGTGCCAGCAGTTCCGGGACAGGGGTAATAGGCTACACCTTC. This encodes CASSSGTGVIGYTF. The genes are TRBV28 and TRBJ1-2, with 10 bases identical to TRBD1. V lost 4 bases to trimming and J lost 8 bases; unmatched junction nucleotides: 7. The CDR3 is 14 amino acids. Germline V gene data show CDR1 as MDHEN and CDR2 as SYDVKM.

The gene calls are TRBV6-1 and TRBJ2-5, with D perhaps matching TRBD2 (6 bases). Germline-derived CDR1 and CDR2 are MNHNS and SASEGT. The V end was cut by 0 bases, the J end by 9 bases, with 20 bases between. CDR3 length equals 16 residues. The CDR3 region has the DNA TGTGCCAGCAGTGAAGCGCGGGGCGGCCCAAAGGAGGCCCAGTACTTC. Translated, it gives CASSEARGGPKEAQYF.

The rearrangement uses TRBV29-1 and TRBJ2-2, with D hard to call. The CDR3 is 13 residues long. Trimming removed 3 bases from V and 2 bases from J, with 7 bases in between. Germline CDR1 and CDR2: SQVTM and ANQGSEA. CDR3 region: CSVDLGNTGELFF. CDR3 nucleotides: TGCAGCGTTGATTTGGGCAACACCGGGGAGCTGTTTTTT.

The genes are TRBV5-1 and TRBJ1-1, with TRBD1 matching 8 bases. V shed 2 bases, J shed 4 bases, and the junction held 10 bases outside the gene matches. The CDR3 extends over 16 amino acids. Germline V lookup: CDR1 SGHRS, CDR2 YFSETQ. CDR3 sequence (DNA): TGCGCCAGCAGCTTCCAGGGGGCGAATTCGGGCACTGAAGCTTTCTTT. Encoded protein: CASSFQGANSGTEAFF.

The chain recombines TRBV5-4 with TRBJ1-2, with TRBD1 matching over 7 bases. Trimming took 0 bases from V and 8 from J; bases not matched to a gene: 1. The CDR3 is 12 amino acids. In germline, CDR1 is SGHNT, CDR2 YYREEE (reference sequence). The CDR3 protein is CASSLAQGGYTF. DNA of the CDR3: TGTGCCAGCAGCTTGGCACAGGGGGGCTACACCTTC.

This chain links TRBV25-1 with TRBJ2-2, with D hard to call. The CDR3 runs 13 residues. The ends were cut back, 7 bases at V and 2 bases at J, with 8 bases in the middle. The germline CDR1 and CDR2 sequences are MGHDK and SYGVNS. This CDR3 is CASINLNTGELFF. The CDR3 coding sequence is TGTGCCAGCATAAACCTAAACACCGGGGAGCTGTTTTTT.

This clone was seen a handful of times. Other DNA sequences from this sample encode an identical CDR3 as well. The chain is built from TRBV5-1 and TRBJ2-7, with TRBD2 matching over 8 bases. Germline V gene lookup returns CDR1 SGHRS and CDR2 YFSETQ. This CDR3 has 15 amino acids. The J segment lost 0 bases and the V segment lost 0 bases, leaving 2 bases of the junction unmatched. Here the CDR3 DNA reads TGCGCCAGCAGCTTGGTAGCGGGGAGCTCCTACGAGCAGTACTTC. Protein product: CASSLVAGSSYEQYF.